These 29 T cell receptor beta chains came from one sample sequenced in a study of shared clonotypes between healthy human individuals. Clones were read by immunoSEQ multiplex PCR, and TCRdb kept only the in-frame ones, dropping some. The sample has some 2,400,000 clones, approximately 94% seen once. Source material: naive CD4+ T cells sorted from blood. Subset noted: CD45RA+ positively selected. These receptor sequences come from a man aged 18 to 29 in good health.

The rearrangement uses TRBV27 and TRBJ1-1; D perhaps matches TRBD1 (6 bases). Trimming stripped 4 bases from V and 1 base from J, with 10 bases between. The CDR3 loop spans 14 amino acids. Germline assignment: CDR1 MNHEY and CDR2 SMNVEV (reference sequence). CDR3 in DNA: TGTGCCAGCAGTTGGACAGCACAGAACACTGAAGCTTTCTTT. It translates to CASSWTAQNTEAFF.

The gene calls are TRBV6-5 and TRBJ1-1; TRBD1 might be the D (5 bases). V was pared by 6 bases and J by 0 bases, with 14 bases between. CDR3 length: 15 residues. Germline V gene sequence: CDR1 MNHEY, CDR2 SVGAGI. The CDR3 nucleotides read TGTGCCAGCAGGCGAACCGGGACGGTGAACACTGAAGCTTTCTTT. Amino acid sequence: CASRRTGTVNTEAFF.

The chain joins TRBV10-3 to TRBJ1-2; no reliable D call. This CDR3 contains 14 residues. Trimming cost V 2 bases and J 6 bases, with 13 bases left between them. Germline CDR1 reads ENHRY; CDR2 reads SYGVKD. The CDR3 is CAISEDRRLDGYTF. In nucleotides, the CDR3 is TGTGCCATCAGTGAGGACCGTCGTTTGGATGGCTACACCTTC.

Comments on this clone: This CDR3 is also generated by other DNA sequences in the sample. This sequence joins TRBV7-2 and TRBJ2-5; 8 bases fit TRBD2. Trimming cost V 5 bases and J 5 bases; bases outside gene matches: 1. CDR1 is SGHTA, CDR2 FQGNSA, per germline. The CDR3 is 12 residues long. CDR3 coding DNA: TGTGCCAGCAGCCGCGGGGGGGAGACCCAGTACTTC. Protein: CASSRGGETQYF.

In the case of this clone: This sample also contains other DNA sequences that code for the same CDR3. V gene TRBV28 combines with J gene TRBJ1-5, with D hard to call. This CDR3 comprises 12 residues. Germline V gives CDR1 MDHEN, CDR2 SYDVKM. V was shortened by 3 bases and J by 7 bases, with 7 bases between the two germline ends. CDR3 amino acids: CASSLMGQPQHF. DNA of the CDR3: TGTGCCAGCAGTTTGATGGGGCAGCCCCAGCATTTT.

With regard to this clone: The same CDR3 can be traced to other DNA sequences in this sample. The chain recombines TRBV29-1 with TRBJ1-1; D unclear. From germline, CDR1 is SQVTM and CDR2 ANQGSEA. The CDR3 is 12 residues long. V lost 4 bases to trimming and J lost 1 base, with 7 bases between them. The CDR3 nucleotides are TGCAGCGTTGCGGGCGGGAACACTGAAGCTTTCTTT. Its translation is CSVAGGNTEAFF.

The rearrangement joins TRBV6-5 to TRBJ1-4; tentative D call: TRBD1 (6 bases). Per germline, CDR1 MNHEY and CDR2 SVGAGI. Trimming stripped 7 bases from V and 8 bases from J, with 20 bases between. The CDR3 sequence is 15 residues long. CDR3 loop: CASKEAGGPWEKLFF. In nucleotides, the CDR3 is TGTGCCAGCAAAGAGGCGGGGGGCCCCTGGGAAAAACTGTTTTTT.

The rearrangement links TRBV7-9 to TRBJ2-7, with TRBD2 matching 8 bases. CDR3 length: 14 residues. V lost 5 bases, J lost 0 bases, and 3 bases stayed unmatched. CDR1 is SEHNR and CDR2 is FQNEAQ in the germline V gene (reference sequence). The CDR3 protein is CASSNSGSSYEQYF. CDR3 DNA: TGTGCCAGCAGCAACAGCGGGAGCTCCTACGAGCAGTACTTC.

The chain carries TRBV19 and TRBJ2-2, with 9 bases fitting TRBD1. Unmatched junction bases numbered 7, after V lost 6 bases and J lost 2 bases. CDR1 is LNHDA, CDR2 SQIVND, per germline (reference sequence). The CDR3 extends over 16 amino acids. The CDR3 DNA reads TGTGCCAGTAGCCTACAGGGGGCGGAAAACACCGGGGAGCTGTTTTTT. Encoded protein: CASSLQGAENTGELFF.

This clone was picked up a small number of times. Other DNA sequences from this sample encode an identical CDR3 as well. The chain recombines TRBV28 with TRBJ2-7; D is tentatively TRBD1 or TRBD2 (6 bases each). In germline, CDR1 is MDHEN, CDR2 SYDVKM. The CDR3 consists of 12 residues. V gave up 3 bases and J gave up 6 bases, with 9 bases separating them. CDR3 residues: CASSFRGAEQYF. CDR3 sequence (DNA): TGTGCCAGCAGTTTTAGGGGGGCCGAGCAGTACTTC.

The chain recombines TRBV30 with TRBJ1-2; D unresolved. Germline CDR1 reads GTSNPN; CDR2 reads SVGIG (reference sequence). V shed 2 bases and J shed 4 bases, with 5 bases lying between them. The CDR3 is 11 residues long. CDR3 nucleotides: TGTGCCTGGAGTTGGCCCTATGGCTACACCTTC. Translation gives CAWSWPYGYTF.

This rearrangement joins TRBV7-2 to TRBJ2-1; D possibly corresponds to TRBD1 (6 bases). CDR1 is SGHTA, CDR2 FQGNSA, per germline. This CDR3 has 17 amino acids. V lost 0 bases, J lost 4 bases, and 16 bases lay in between. The CDR3 here is CASSLAGSGRGYNEQFF. The DNA for the CDR3 is TGTGCCAGCAGCTTAGCAGGGTCGGGCAGGGGATACAATGAGCAGTTCTTC.

CDR3 region: CASSQGPVNSPLHF. The CDR3 nucleotides read TGCGCCAGCAGTCAGGGACCGGTGAATTCACCCCTCCACTTT. The rearrangement joins TRBV23-1 to TRBJ1-6; tentative D call: TRBD1 (5 bases). TRBV23-1 is an ORF; its function is uncertain. The germline V and J ends were trimmed by 3 bases and 7 bases, with 10 bases remaining between them. CDR3 size: 14 residues.

This clone appeared once. This chain uses TRBV4-3 with TRBJ2-7; D gene uncertain. This CDR3 is 14 amino acids long. Deletions cut 4 bases from V and 0 bases from J, with 10 bases between. Germline lookup yields CDR1 LGHNA and CDR2 YSLEER. CDR3 DNA: TGCGCCAGCAGCCTCCGACAAGGCTCCTACGAGCAGTACTTC. Amino acid sequence: CASSLRQGSYEQYF.

The V and J genes are TRBV7-2 and TRBJ2-2; no reliable D call. Trimming removed 5 bases at V and 6 bases at J, with 10 bases between. CDR3 length: 13 residues. Germline V lookup: CDR1 SGHTA, CDR2 FQGNSA. CDR3 sequence reads: CASSPSKAGELFF. The DNA of the CDR3 is TGTGCCAGCAGCCCAAGTAAGGCCGGGGAGCTGTTTTTT. Filled out from reference TRBV7-2 and TRBJ2-2, the complete variable domain reads GAGVSQSPSNKVTEKGKDVELRCDPISGHTALYWYRQSLGQGLEFLIYFQGNSAPDKSGLPSDRFSAERTGGSVSTLTIQRTQQEDSAVYLCASSPSKAGELFFGEGSRLTVL.

This clone was observed once. This specimen includes other DNA sequences encoding the same CDR3. The V call is TRBV18, the J call TRBJ2-3, with 7 bases identical to TRBD1. This CDR3 has 15 residues. V shed 1 base and J 0 bases; nucleotides not matched to a gene: 1. Germline values: CDR1 KGHSH, CDR2 LQKENI. The CDR3 DNA reads TGTGCCAGCTCACCACGACAGGGTAGCACAGATACGCAGTATTTT. Translated: CASSPRQGSTDTQYF. Complete variable domain (other parts from reference TRBV18 and TRBJ2-3): NAGVMQNPRHLVRRRGQEARLRCSPMKGHSHVYWYRQLPEEGLKFMVYLQKENIIDESGMPKERFSAEFPKEGPSILRIQQVVRGDSAAYFCASSPRQGSTDTQYFGPGTRLTVL.

The J gene is TRBJ2-1, the V gene TRBV5-1; TRBD2 matches at 9 bases. After removal of 1 base from V and 7 bases from J, the junction contained 9 bases not matched to a gene. Germline-derived CDR1 and CDR2 are SGHRS and YFSETQ. The CDR3 is made up of 16 amino acids. CDR3 residues: CASSLRAAGGMNEQFF. CDR3 DNA sequence: TGCGCCAGCAGCTTGCGGGCAGCGGGGGGAATGAATGAGCAGTTCTTC.

The chain is built from TRBV7-2 and TRBJ2-7; TRBD2 might be the D (6 bases). Germline assignment: CDR1 SGHTA and CDR2 FQGNSA. The CDR3 covers 16 residues. The V end was cut by 5 bases, the J end by 1 base, with 18 bases between. The CDR3, as DNA: TGTGCCAGCAGCCCCGGGTGGGAGGCCCATTCCTACGAGCAGTACTTC. Its protein is CASSPGWEAHSYEQYF.

Here the CDR3 DNA reads TGTGCCAGCAGTGAAGCCCAGTTCGGGGTCTACGAGCAGTACTTC. Protein sequence: CASSEAQFGVYEQYF. The chain joins TRBV6-1 to TRBJ2-7, with a tentative D call TRBD2 (5 bases). Germline CDR1 is MNHNS and CDR2 is SASEGT. There are 15 residues in the CDR3. Trimming pared 0 bases from V and 3 bases from J, leaving 12 bases between.

This clone was seen only once. CDR3 DNA: TGTGCCAGCAGTGATCCGGGGATCCATGGGGCCCAGTACTTC. Translated: CASSDPGIHGAQYF. V gene TRBV6-1 combines with J gene TRBJ2-5; possible D gene TRBD2, 5 bases. This CDR3 has 14 residues. The germline V gene encodes CDR1 MNHNS and CDR2 SASEGT. V lost 3 bases to trimming and J lost 9 bases, with 17 bases between them.

The CDR3 spells CASSPGTGPYEQYF. The CDR3 nucleotides read TGTGCCAGTAGTCCCGGGACAGGGCCCTACGAGCAGTACTTC. The chain has TRBV19 and TRBJ2-7; TRBD1 agrees at 9 bases. The germline V gene encodes CDR1 LNHDA and CDR2 SQIVND (reference sequence). J gave up 2 bases and V 5 bases, and 4 bases lay outside the gene matches. The CDR3 totals 14 residues.

This chain links TRBV19 with TRBJ1-2, with D possibly matching TRBD1 (5 bases). The CDR3 loop spans 13 amino acids. V lost 3 bases, J lost 6 bases, and 11 bases lay in between. Germline-derived CDR1 and CDR2 are LNHDA and SQIVND (reference sequence). The CDR3 DNA sequence: TGTGCCAGTAGTATTTTTCCGGACAATGGCTACACCTTC. This codes for CASSIFPDNGYTF.

V usage is TRBV7-2 and J usage is TRBJ2-7; 8 nucleotides agree with TRBD2. V trimming: 1 base; J trimming: 1 base; junction bases outside the gene matches: 3. In germline, CDR1 is SGHTA, CDR2 FQGNSA. The CDR3 contains 15 residues. Here the CDR3 DNA reads TGTGCCAGCAGCTTAGAACCGGGAGGGTCCTACGAGCAGTACTTC. This encodes CASSLEPGGSYEQYF.

This clone was recorded many times. This sequence joins TRBV6-4 and TRBJ2-6; D is unclear. Trimming shortened V by 2 bases and J by 0 bases, and 5 bases separated the two germline ends. Germline V gives CDR1 MRHNA, CDR2 SNTAGT. The CDR3 has 15 amino acids. This CDR3 reads CASSDTSSGANVLTF. As DNA, the CDR3 is TGTGCCAGCAGTGACACGAGCTCTGGGGCCAACGTCCTGACTTTC.

The chain recombines TRBV5-1 with TRBJ1-6, with D maybe TRBD1 (6 bases). Germline V CDR1 and CDR2: SGHRS, YFSETQ. V was shortened by 0 bases and J by 9 bases, with 16 bases between the two germline ends. The CDR3 extends over 16 amino acids. The DNA of the CDR3 is TGCGCCAGCAGCTTGGGGTCAGGGGTAGCGAGTTCACCCCTCCACTTT. As protein: CASSLGSGVASSPLHF.

The chain combines TRBV30 with TRBJ2-3; D unclear. V was pared by 0 bases and J by 6 bases, with 13 bases between. There are 14 residues in the CDR3. Germline CDR1 reads GTSNPN; CDR2 reads SVGIG (reference sequence). The CDR3 spells CAWSVRVPRDTQYF. In DNA form, the CDR3 reads TGTGCCTGGAGTGTACGGGTACCCCGGGATACGCAGTATTTT.

CDR3 region: CASGTGGNEQFF. The CDR3 DNA follows: TGTGCCAGCGGGACAGGGGGGAATGAGCAGTTCTTC. The chain links TRBV2 to TRBJ2-1; TRBD1 agrees at 11 bases. V lost 8 bases, J lost 7 bases, and 1 base stayed unmatched. The CDR3 totals 12 residues. CDR1 and CDR2 (germline): SNHLY, FYNNEI.

The chain combines TRBV30 with TRBJ2-7; either TRBD1 or TRBD2 may fit D (6 bases each). Germline CDR1 reads GTSNPN; CDR2 reads SVGIG (reference sequence). Trimming removed 7 bases at V and 3 bases at J, with 19 bases between. This CDR3 has 14 amino acids. The CDR3 DNA follows: TGTGCCTCCCACCGGGGGCTGGAGAGCTACGAGCAGTACTTC. This sequence encodes CASHRGLESYEQYF.

This chain connects TRBV6-6 to TRBJ2-1, with D possibly matching TRBD1 (6 bases). Germline V gene sequence: CDR1 MNHNY, CDR2 SVGAGI (reference sequence). The length of the CDR3 is 13 residues. Trimming took 6 bases from V and 6 from J, leaving 12 bases between them. CDR3 nucleotides: TGTGCCAGCAGAAACCCAGGGGCCAATGAGCAGTTCTTC. Translation: CASRNPGANEQFF.